The present T cell receptor (beta chain) was sequenced within a study of CD8 T cells in Susac syndrome. V lost 5 bases to trimming and J lost 0 bases; unmatched junction nucleotides: 6. The length of the CDR3 is 16 residues. Germline V gives CDR1 DFQATT, CDR2 SNEGSKA (reference sequence). When the RNA was reverse transcribed, random hexamers were used with an input of roughly 0.5 to 1 ug. It was immunoSEQ multiplex PCR that amplified TCR beta CDR3 across 54 Vbeta and 13 Jbeta. TCRdb called the immunoSEQ multiplex PCR reads again in MiXCR, with one record for every CDR3 protein. The repertoire includes around 120,000 distinct CDR3 sequences, more than 85% of them detected once, and 0.093% sits in the top ten. Relapsing-remitting disease, either stable or active, was present in the multiple sclerosis controls, who were treatment-naive patients.

This clonotype was sampled from a human donor with multiple sclerosis. The sequenced sample consisted of CD4+ T cells from PBMCs. The rearrangement links TRBV20-1 to TRBJ2-1, with TRBD2 matching over 11 bases. CDR3 loop: CSAPLAGGRSYNEQFF. For the CDR3, the DNA is TGCAGTGCTCCCCTAGCGGGGGGACGCTCCTACAATGAGCAGTTCTTC.